These 24 T cell receptor beta chains were all obtained from the same sample, sequenced in a study of radiotherapy plus CTLA-4 blockade in lung cancer (dated by TCRdb to 2017 to 2018). Libraries were constructed by the immunoSEQ multiplex PCR assay. TCRdb mirrors the immuneACCESS table, restricted to in-frame sequences. Some clones are absent from its copies; in checked studies, under half trace to an unresolved V gene, and the reason for the others is unknown. The sample data list 25,000 to 35,000 clones, and approximately 80% of these were observed just once. 20% to 25% of the sample is in the top ten clones. The material sequenced was peripheral blood, taken from a patient treated with radiotherapy plus ipilimumab. All receptors come from a human donor with non-small cell lung cancer that progressed on radiotherapy plus ipilimumab.

The V gene is TRBV5-1, the J gene TRBJ2-7; maybe TRBD1 (5 bases). Trimming left V 3 bases short and J 0 bases short, with 7 bases between. The CDR3 is 13 amino acids. Germline V gene lookup returns CDR1 SGHRS and CDR2 YFSETQ. The CDR3 reads CASSSGSSYEQYF. In DNA form, the CDR3 reads TGCGCCAGCAGCTCAGGGTCCTCCTACGAGCAGTACTTC.

V gene TRBV19 combines with J gene TRBJ1-3; a possible D gene is TRBD1 (6 bases). The germline CDR1 and CDR2 sequences are LNHDA and SQIVND (reference sequence). This CDR3 has 14 residues. Trimming left V 7 bases short and J 8 bases short, with 18 bases between. This CDR3 is CASTRGGVLDTIYF. In nucleotides, the CDR3 is TGTGCCAGTACCCGCGGGGGCGTGTTGGACACCATATATTTT.

Written as DNA, the CDR3 is TGTGCCAGCAGCCCATCGTGGGGGCGGGGGTCCTCCTACGAGCAGTACTTC. Translated: CASSPSWGRGSSYEQYF. The J gene is TRBJ2-7, the V gene TRBV14, with D maybe TRBD2 (7 bases). V lost 4 bases, J lost 0 bases, and 19 bases lay in between. This CDR3 comprises 17 residues. Germline V gives CDR1 SGHDN, CDR2 FVKESK.

The chain recombines TRBV7-2 with TRBJ2-1, with 9 bases identical to TRBD2. Germline V CDR1 and CDR2: SGHTA, FQGNSA. J lost 8 bases, V lost 1 base, and 9 bases had no gene match. This CDR3 spans 16 amino acids. Here the CDR3 reads CASSLGPAGGPDEQFF. The CDR3 nucleotides are TGTGCCAGCAGCTTAGGTCCAGCGGGGGGCCCCGATGAGCAGTTCTTC.

Comments on this clone: Other DNA sequences in the same sample also yield this CDR3. The gene calls are TRBV5-6 and TRBJ2-5; TRBD1 aligns across 8 bases. The CDR3 length is 14 residues. V lost 0 bases to trimming and J lost 2 bases; unmatched junction nucleotides: 0. CDR1 is SGHDT and CDR2 is YYEEEE in the germline V gene. The CDR3 loop reads CASSLGQGQETQYF. The CDR3 nucleotides are TGTGCCAGCAGCTTGGGACAGGGGCAAGAGACCCAGTACTTC.

The gene calls are TRBV7-2 and TRBJ1-2, with D tentatively TRBD1 (6 bases). CDR1 and CDR2 (germline): SGHTA, FQGNSA. The V gene lost 5 bases and the J gene lost 8 bases, with 12 bases spanning the gap. This CDR3 comprises 12 residues. The CDR3 DNA follows: TGTGCCAGCAGCGGACACAGGGCCGGCTACACCTTC. Encoded protein: CASSGHRAGYTF.

V gene TRBV29-1 combines with J gene TRBJ2-7; TRBD1 matches 8 bases. There are 14 residues in the CDR3. Germline CDR1 is SQVTM and CDR2 is ANQGSEA. J lost 0 bases, V lost 6 bases, and 7 bases had no gene match. The CDR3 sequence is CSVAGQVTSYEQYF. The CDR3 coding sequence is TGCAGCGTCGCGGGACAGGTGACCTCCTACGAGCAGTACTTC.

J is TRBJ2-5 and V is TRBV2; possible D gene TRBD2, 7 bases. This CDR3 has 15 amino acids. Trimming left V 6 bases short and J 5 bases short, with 19 bases between. The germline V gene encodes CDR1 SNHLY and CDR2 FYNNEI. DNA for the CDR3: TGTGCCAGCAGGGAGGTCGGCGGGGGCGGCGAGACCCAGTACTTC. Amino acids: CASREVGGGGETQYF.

This chain joins TRBV6-1 and TRBJ2-3; TRBD2 agrees at 10 bases. The ends lost 1 base at V and 3 bases at J; junction bases unmatched: 1. This CDR3 has 15 residues. The germline CDR1 and CDR2 sequences are MNHNS and SASEGT. The CDR3 region is CASSEGAGGTDTQYF. CDR3 DNA sequence: TGTGCCAGCAGTGAAGGAGCGGGGGGGACAGATACGCAGTATTTT.

This chain joins TRBV19 and TRBJ2-1; 11 bases fit TRBD1. CDR1 and CDR2 from the germline V gene are LNHDA and SQIVND (reference sequence). The CDR3 contains 17 residues. The ends lost 6 bases at V and 2 bases at J; junction bases unmatched: 9. The CDR3 coding sequence is TGTGCCAGTAGCCCGCGGACAGGGGGCATCACCTACAATGAGCAGTTCTTC. Protein sequence: CASSPRTGGITYNEQFF.

The rearrangement joins TRBV5-1 to TRBJ1-1; the D is unclear. The CDR3 loop spans 13 amino acids. Germline V gene lookup returns CDR1 SGHRS and CDR2 YFSETQ. V dropped 0 bases and J dropped 8 bases, with 11 bases sitting between them. This CDR3 is CASSLGLAEEAFF. In DNA form, the CDR3 reads TGCGCCAGCAGCTTGGGGTTAGCGGAGGAAGCTTTCTTT.

V usage is TRBV6-1 and J usage is TRBJ1-2; no clear D. CDR1 MNHNS and CDR2 SASEGT come from the germline V gene. V was shortened by 3 bases and J by 4 bases, with 6 bases between the two germline ends. The CDR3 covers 12 residues. The CDR3 spells CASSDRFYGYTF. In nucleotides, the CDR3 is TGTGCCAGCAGTGACAGATTCTATGGCTACACCTTC.

The V and J genes are TRBV6-1 and TRBJ2-3; 7 bases map to TRBD2. CDR1 and CDR2 from the germline V gene are MNHNS and SASEGT. Germline trimming cut 4 bases from V and 1 base from J; bases unmatched to any gene: 2. This CDR3 is 14 amino acids long. CDR3: CASSVAGGTDTQYF. As DNA, the CDR3 is TGTGCCAGCAGTGTTGCGGGGGGCACAGATACGCAGTATTTT.

This rearrangement joins TRBV7-2 to TRBJ1-6, with 7 bases that match TRBD1. Germline CDR1 reads SGHTA; CDR2 reads FQGNSA. The V gene end was trimmed by 6 bases and the J gene end by 7 bases; junction bases not matched to a gene: 6. The CDR3 has 14 amino acids. The CDR3 DNA sequence: TGTGCCAGCAGTCAGGGGGTGGTCAATTCACCCCTCCACTTT. Protein: CASSQGVVNSPLHF.

This clone was seen a single time. The rearrangement joins TRBV7-9 to TRBJ1-2, with 9 bases identical to TRBD1. The CDR3 totals 17 residues. Germline V CDR1 and CDR2: SEHNR, FQNEAQ (reference sequence). V lost 6 bases to trimming and J lost 5 bases; unmatched junction nucleotides: 16. The CDR3 bases are TGTGCCAGCAGTTCCAACACGGGGACAGGGAATGATTATGGCTACACCTTC. Residues: CASSSNTGTGNDYGYTF.

The chain couples TRBV5-4 to TRBJ2-3; TRBD2 might be the D (7 bases). CDR1 is SGHNT and CDR2 is YYREEE in the germline V gene (reference sequence). The CDR3 spans 15 residues. Trimming took off 1 base at V and 3 bases at J, with 12 bases between the two ends. CDR3 nucleotide sequence: TGTGCCAGCAGCTTGTCGGGGGGCGGTACAGATACGCAGTATTTT. As protein: CASSLSGGGTDTQYF.

This sequence joins TRBV7-2 and TRBJ2-5; the D gene is possibly TRBD1 (6 bases). The ends were cut back, 2 bases at V and 7 bases at J, with 14 bases in the middle. The V gene's germline CDR1 is SGHTA and CDR2 FQGNSA. The CDR3 is 14 residues long. CDR3 amino acids: CASSLREQGGTQYF. As DNA, the CDR3 is TGTGCCAGCAGCTTAAGGGAACAAGGGGGGACCCAGTACTTC.

The chain carries TRBV19 and TRBJ1-5, with 12 bases that match TRBD1. V shed 5 bases and J 6 bases; nucleotides not matched to a gene: 2. Germline loops: CDR1 LNHDA, CDR2 SQIVND (reference sequence). The CDR3 has 14 amino acids. CDR3 in DNA: TGTGCCAGTAGTTTGGGACAGGGGGCTCAGCCCCAGCATTTT. Its protein product is CASSLGQGAQPQHF.

The genes are TRBV27 and TRBJ2-3, with 10 nucleotides matching TRBD1. From germline, CDR1 is MNHEY and CDR2 SMNVEV (reference sequence). The CDR3 sequence is 16 residues long. The trim removed 2 bases at V and 0 bases at J, leaving 2 bases unmatched. CDR3 sequence reads: CASSLVGQGSTDTQYF. The DNA of the CDR3 is TGTGCCAGCAGTTTAGTGGGACAGGGGAGCACAGATACGCAGTATTTT.

The J gene is TRBJ2-7, the V gene TRBV6-1; D unresolved. The CDR3 length is 13 residues. Germline V lookup: CDR1 MNHNS, CDR2 SASEGT. V was clipped by 1 base and J by 3 bases, with 7 bases between them. CDR3 nucleotides: TGTGCCAGCAGTGAAGGTTTAGACTACGAGCAGTACTTC. This encodes CASSEGLDYEQYF.

The chain has TRBV6-5 and TRBJ2-5; tentative D call: TRBD1 (5 bases). Germline V lookup: CDR1 MNHEY, CDR2 SVGAGI. The CDR3 spans 13 residues. Between the trimmed V and J ends, which lost 10 bases and 5 bases, there was a span of 17 bases. The CDR3 here is CATQGFQSETQYF. The CDR3 DNA reads TGTGCCACGCAGGGATTTCAGTCGGAGACCCAGTACTTC.

The rearrangement joins TRBV7-9 to TRBJ2-3; 8 bases are shared with TRBD1. The CDR3 spans 16 residues. Germline V CDR1 and CDR2: SEHNR, FQNEAQ (reference sequence). The V segment lost 4 bases and the J segment 3 bases; nucleotides outside the gene matches: 9. CDR3 in DNA: TGTGCCAGCAGCTCCAACAGGGGGTTTCGAACAGATACGCAGTATTTT. Its protein is CASSSNRGFRTDTQYF. The whole variable domain, filled in from reference TRBV7-9 and TRBJ2-3, reads DTGVSQNPRHKITKRGQNVTFRCDPISEHNRLYWYRQTLGQGPEFLTYFQNEAQLEKSRLLSDRFSAERPKGSFSTLEIQRTEQGDSAMYLCASSSNRGFRTDTQYFGPGTRLTVL.

V gene TRBV9 combines with J gene TRBJ2-2, with 7 bases identical to TRBD2. The germline V gene encodes CDR1 SGDLS and CDR2 YYNGEE. The CDR3 sequence is 14 residues long. Trimming at V came to 4 bases and at J to 5 bases, leaving 5 bases not matched to a gene. The CDR3 DNA sequence: TGTGCCAGCAGCCCGGGGGGTCGGACCGGGGAGCTGTTTTTT. Its protein product is CASSPGGRTGELFF.

This clone was detected only a few times. V gene TRBV19 combines with J gene TRBJ1-3, with D maybe TRBD1 (5 bases). The CDR3 has 15 amino acids. Germline CDR1 reads LNHDA; CDR2 reads SQIVND (reference sequence). V was clipped by 2 bases and J by 0 bases, with 8 bases between them. CDR3 sequence: CASSIRQFSGNTIYF. The CDR3 DNA is TGTGCCAGTAGTATAAGACAGTTCTCTGGAAACACCATATATTTT.